This T cell receptor beta chain was recovered during a study of T cell clones after liver transplantation. The data were produced by immunoSEQ multiplex PCR, yet TCRdb's version contains in-frame clones alone and is incomplete. This table holds approximately 8,800 clones, approximately 79% found once. This clonotype was obtained from a human donor who received a liver transplant. Sequences were derived from CD8+ T cells from blood, sampled before liver transplant.

This CDR3 reads CASSLTSAFYNEQFF. CDR3 coding DNA: TGTGCCAGCAGCCTAACTAGCGCCTTCTACAATGAGCAGTTCTTC. The chain combines TRBV7-7 with TRBJ2-1; 7 bases line up with TRBD2. V lost 5 bases and J lost 3; bases outside the gene matches: 7. The germline gives CDR1 SSHAT, CDR2 FNYEAQ (reference sequence). This CDR3 has 15 amino acids.